Many counts were recorded for the clone carrying this T cell receptor beta chain. The antigen remains undetermined. TCRdb ran MiXCR on the 5' RACE reads and lists one entry per CDR3 protein. The sample carries over 65,000 distinct CDR3 sequences, roughly 2.6% recorded once. These data belong to a study of neurological immune-mediated disorders. Broader study findings: Patients with HTLV-1-associated myelopathy showed the most TCR clonal expansion. Those with multiple sclerosis showed the least, falling below healthy controls.

The CDR3 runs to 13 residues. V gave up 6 bases and J gave up 6 bases, with 14 bases separating them. Germline lookup yields CDR1 SQVTM and CDR2 ANQGSEA. This clonotype was sampled from a woman aged 25 to 39 with multiple sclerosis. Sample: PBMCs. The chain employs TRBV29-1 and TRBJ2-2; tentatively, D is TRBD1 (7 bases). For the CDR3, the DNA is TGCAGCGTCCAGGGGGGAGTGGCCGGGGAGCTGTTTTTT. Its protein product is CSVQGGVAGELFF.